The rows below give T cell receptor beta chains drawn from one sample of a study of blood T cell repertoires in COVID-19. Clones were sequenced by immunoSEQ multiplex PCR, and TCRdb holds only the in-frame ones, with some missing. The sample contains 250,000 or so clones, about 88% of which appear only once. Sequenced sample: PBMCs or T cells enriched from blood (not recorded which). Every receptor here comes from a woman between 50 and 59 years old who had recovered from COVID-19. CDR3s include the opening cysteine and the closing phenylalanine or tryptophan. The D gene is left open where the match is weak. Clone size is stated in some rows and not others, as once, few, many or a class when expanded.

size | J | D | V | DNA | CDR3
. | TRBJ2-1 | TRBD1 | TRBV9 | TGTGCCAGCAGCGTAGGGGACAGTTGGTCCTACAATGAGCAGTTCTTC | CASSVGDSWSYNEQFF
. | TRBJ2-3 | TRBD2 | TRBV2 | TGTGCCAGCAGGACTAGCGGGAGTGCAGATACGCAGTATTTT | CASRTSGSADTQYF
. | TRBJ2-2 | TRBD2 | TRBV6-5 | TGTGCCAGCAGTTGGGGAGGGGCGAACACCGGGGAGCTGTTTTTT | CASSWGGANTGELFF
. | TRBJ1-2 | TRBD1 | TRBV12-3/TRBV12-4 | TGTGCCAGCAGTTGGGACAGGTCCTTTGGCTACACCTTC | CASSWDRSFGYTF
. | TRBJ1-2 | . | TRBV6-2/TRBV6-3 | TGTGCCAGCAGCCCTACGAGTTGGAGGGACTATGGCTACACCTTC | CASSPTSWRDYGYTF
once | TRBJ1-2 | TRBD1 | TRBV2 | TGTGCCAGCAGAGGGGGCGAAACTAACTATGGCTACACCTTC | CASRGGETNYGYTF
. | TRBJ1-2 | . | TRBV28 | TGTGCCAGCAGTCCCGTAGACACTAACTATGGCTACACCTTC | CASSPVDTNYGYTF
. | TRBJ2-7 | . | TRBV7-2 | TGTGCCAGCAGCTCCCACGGCGGCGAGCAGTACTTC | CASSSHGGEQYF
. | TRBJ2-1 | . | TRBV7-9 | TGTGCCAGCAGCTCGAACAGGGTCGGGAATGAGCAGTTCTTC | CASSSNRVGNEQFF
. | TRBJ1-4 | . | TRBV28 | TGTGCCAGCAGTCCGGCAGGGTTGACTAATGAAAAACTGTTTTTT | CASSPAGLTNEKLFF
. | TRBJ2-1 | . | TRBV11-2 | TGTGCCAGCAGCTTAGATCTAGGGAGTTACAATGAGCAGTTCTTC | CASSLDLGSYNEQFF
. | TRBJ2-5 | TRBD2 | TRBV9 | TGTGCCAGCAGCGTTGGGGGAGGGGAGACCCAGTACTTC | CASSVGGGETQYF
. | TRBJ1-6 | . | TRBV2 | TGTGCCAGCAGTGAAGCAAAGCGCAATTCACCCCTCCACTTT | CASSEAKRNSPLHF
. | TRBJ2-1 | . | TRBV7-2 | TGTGCCAGCAGCTTATTTTCTAATGAGCAGTTCTTC | CASSLFSNEQFF
. | TRBJ2-3 | TRBD2 | TRBV4-2 | TGTGCCAGCAGCCGGCGGCTGGGACTAGCGGGGGAAAGCACAGATACGCAGTATTTT | CASSRRLGLAGESTDTQYF
. | TRBJ1-1 | . | TRBV25-1 | TGTGCCAGCAGTGAAGAGACAGCCCTCATTCGTGGTGAAGCTTTCTTT | CASSEETALIRGEAFF